Below are 2 T cell receptor beta chains sequenced from a single sample in a study of beta chain features in type 1 diabetes. The sequenced template was cDNA made from the entire isolated RNA. Some clones are missing from TCRdb's copy, which holds only in-frame ones; the method was immunoSEQ multiplex PCR. The table records 300,000 to 350,000 clones, approximately 12% of them present only once. What these receptors recognize is not known. Study-level findings and limits: Moderate yet significant TCRB CDR3 shortening was seen in Type 1 diabetes patients in all four CD4+ subsets.

Sample: naive CD4+ T cells from blood. The receptors originated from a woman younger than 35 with type 1 diabetes.

This clone was detected only a few times. The V gene is TRBV11-2, the J gene TRBJ2-7; tentatively, D is TRBD2 (5 bases). This CDR3 comprises 13 residues. CDR1 and CDR2 (germline): SGHAT, FQNNGV. The germline V and J ends were trimmed by 1 base and 8 bases, with 12 bases remaining between them. Here the CDR3 reads CASSLGDPGKQYV. CDR3 coding DNA: TGTGCCAGCAGCTTAGGAGACCCGGGGAAGCAGTACGTC.

This chain links TRBV28 with TRBJ1-5; 7 positions match TRBD1. Per germline, CDR1 MDHEN and CDR2 SYDVKM. Trimming removed 8 bases from V and 5 bases from J; junction bases left unmatched: 6. The CDR3 contains 13 residues. CDR3 bases: TGTGCCAGCGCAACAGGGGTATATCAGCCCCAGCATTTT. Encoded protein: CASATGVYQPQHF.